This T cell receptor (beta chain) came from a study of regulatory T cells in long-lasting Graves disease. Germline V CDR1 and CDR2: KGHSH, LQKENI. This CDR3 spans 15 amino acids. The V gene lost 4 bases and the J gene lost 5 bases, with 12 bases spanning the gap. The time point: newly diagnosed GD, antithyroid drugs for less than 3 months. From RNA extracted from PBMCs, the TCR library was made. Tubes containing EDTA received approximately 8.7 milliliters of drawn peripheral blood. This clonotype was observed many times. With iRepertoire HTBI primers and Arm-PCR of CDR3 regions, TCR beta libraries were built. One entry per CDR3 protein results from TCRdb running MiXCR on the multiplex PCR reads. This repertoire shows 300,000 to 400,000 distinct CDR3 sequences, approximately 15% found once; its top ten account for 25% to 30%. The same data also went into a second study, on T cells in Graves' hyperthyroidism and ophthalmopathy.

The receptor was derived from a middle-aged man with Graves disease. The specimen was peripheral blood mononuclear cells (PBMCs), collected at new diagnosis, from a patient treated with antithyroid drugs. The chain links TRBV18 to TRBJ1-6; D is perhaps TRBD1 (5 bases). The CDR3 here is CASSQLGDDNSPLHF. The CDR3 nucleotides read TGTGCCAGCTCACAGCTAGGGGACGATAATTCACCCCTCCACTTT.